The next 13 T cell receptor beta chains were all read from a single sample in a study of cytomegalovirus exposure and HLA in healthy donors. The data were produced by immunoSEQ multiplex PCR, yet TCRdb's version contains in-frame clones alone and is incomplete. The sample has 200,000 to 250,000 clones; over 80% are singletons. Sequenced material: PBMCs. Source of these receptors: a woman aged 25-40 years in good health and CMV-seropositive.

V gene TRBV27 combines with J gene TRBJ2-1; 7 positions agree with TRBD1. With V trimmed by 3 bases and J by 2 bases, 7 bases remained unmatched. The CDR3 is 16 residues long. Germline V gene sequence: CDR1 MNHEY, CDR2 SMNVEV (reference sequence). The CDR3, as DNA: TGTGCCAGCAGTTTTTGGGGGACAGTTACCTACAATGAGCAGTTCTTC. This codes for CASSFWGTVTYNEQFF.

V is TRBV5-1 and J is TRBJ2-1; D may correspond to TRBD1 or TRBD2 (5 bases each). CDR3 size: 17 residues. Germline lookup yields CDR1 SGHRS and CDR2 YFSETQ. V was pared by 3 bases and J by 5 bases, with 21 bases between. The CDR3 DNA is TGCGCCAGCAGCTCCAGAGGGGTCTCCCGCAACGACAATGAGCAGTTCTTC. It specifies CASSSRGVSRNDNEQFF.

As to this clone: The sample has other DNA sequences that encode this CDR3 too. The V gene is TRBV6-5, the J gene TRBJ2-7, with 10 bases that match TRBD1. The ends lost 7 bases at V and 5 bases at J; junction bases unmatched: 5. This CDR3 is built from 13 residues. Looked up from germline, CDR1 is MNHEY and CDR2 is SVGAGI. In DNA, the CDR3 is TGTGCCAGCAAACGGGACAGGGGCCACGAGCAGTACTTC. Protein sequence: CASKRDRGHEQYF.

The chain combines TRBV10-2 with TRBJ1-1; perhaps TRBD1 as D (5 bases). The germline V gene has CDR1 WSHSY and CDR2 SAAADI. V was shortened by 6 bases and J by 1 base, with 12 bases between the two germline ends. This CDR3 region has 14 residues. The CDR3 sequence is CASRQGIGNTEAFF. In DNA, the CDR3 is TGCGCCAGCAGGCAGGGAATCGGGAACACTGAAGCTTTCTTT.

This chain links TRBV27 with TRBJ1-1; D is unclear. Germline CDR1 MNHEY, CDR2 SMNVEV (reference sequence). V lost 5 bases and J lost 5, with 12 bases in between. The CDR3 loop spans 13 amino acids. The CDR3 loop reads CASSVGKGTEAFF. The CDR3 DNA reads as TGTGCCAGCAGTGTAGGGAAAGGGACTGAAGCTTTCTTT.

This clone was seen only once. The chain carries TRBV30 and TRBJ2-7; D uncertain. Germline lookup yields CDR1 GTSNPN and CDR2 SVGIG (reference sequence). Trimming stripped 3 bases from V and 1 base from J, with 4 bases between. The CDR3 has 11 amino acids. The CDR3 here is CAWSRSYEQYF. The CDR3, as DNA: TGTGCCTGGAGCAGATCCTACGAGCAGTACTTC.

The chain uses TRBV29-1 and TRBJ2-1; a possible D gene is TRBD2 (6 bases). In germline, CDR1 is SQVTM, CDR2 ANQGSEA. The CDR3 is 12 residues long. The germline V and J ends were trimmed by 6 bases and 4 bases, with 10 bases remaining between them. The CDR3 sequence: CSVGREYNEQFF. The CDR3 nucleotides read TGCAGCGTCGGTCGGGAGTACAATGAGCAGTTCTTC.

The CDR3 region is CAWSVGEGTDTQYF. CDR3 in DNA: TGTGCCTGGAGTGTAGGGGAGGGCACAGATACGCAGTATTTT. The V call is TRBV30, the J call TRBJ2-3, with D perhaps TRBD2 (6 bases). The V end was cut by 0 bases, the J end by 1 base, with 8 bases between. Germline V gene sequence: CDR1 GTSNPN, CDR2 SVGIG (reference sequence). CDR3 length: 14 residues.

J is TRBJ1-1 and V is TRBV9; 9 positions agree with TRBD1. The trim removed 4 bases at V and 4 bases at J, leaving 8 bases unmatched. This CDR3 has 15 amino acids. The germline gives CDR1 SGDLS, CDR2 YYNGEE. The DNA of the CDR3 is TGTGCCAGCAGCCCACCGGGACAGGGCTCCACTGAAGCTTTCTTT. This encodes CASSPPGQGSTEAFF.

CDR3 loop: CASSEQGAGNTIYF. CDR3 DNA: TGTGCCAGCAGTGAGCAGGGGGCGGGAAACACCATATATTTT. The chain is built from TRBV6-1 and TRBJ1-3; TRBD1 aligns across 8 bases. The germline gives CDR1 MNHNS, CDR2 SASEGT. The trim removed 3 bases at V and 4 bases at J, leaving 2 bases unmatched. CDR3 size: 14 residues.

The chain has TRBV15 and TRBJ2-7, with D possibly being TRBD1 or TRBD2 (7 bases each). The germline V and J ends were trimmed by 0 bases and 4 bases, with 16 bases remaining between them. CDR1 LNHNV and CDR2 YYDKDF come from the germline V gene (reference sequence). The CDR3 is made up of 16 amino acids. The DNA of the CDR3 is TGTGCCACCAGCAGAGATCTTGCAGGGGGGGCTTACGAGCAGTACTTC. This encodes CATSRDLAGGAYEQYF.

The J gene is TRBJ1-2, the V gene TRBV14, with D maybe TRBD1 (6 bases). CDR1 SGHDN and CDR2 FVKESK come from the germline V gene. The CDR3 covers 14 residues. With 4 bases removed from V and 7 bases from J, the gap between germline ends came to 16 bases. The CDR3 DNA follows: TGTGCCAGCAGCCCAATGACAGGAGGTTTTGGCTACACCTTC. It yields the protein CASSPMTGGFGYTF.

V gene TRBV29-1 combines with J gene TRBJ2-1; TRBD2 aligns across 10 bases. CDR1 and CDR2 (germline): SQVTM, ANQGSEA. The CDR3 loop spans 17 amino acids. Unmatched junction bases numbered 19, after V lost 7 bases and J lost 7 bases. The CDR3 nucleotides read TGCAGCGCCGCCCAGTGGCTAGCGGGAGATTTTGGGAATGAGCAGTTCTTC. As protein: CSAAQWLAGDFGNEQFF.